This TCR beta chain was documented in a study of regulatory T cells in long-lasting Graves disease. This clonotype was seen repeatedly, ten times or more. Sample time point: newly diagnosed GD, antithyroid drugs for less than 3 months. Scientists built the TCR library using RNA that was extracted from PBMCs. Building of the TCR beta libraries involved iRepertoire HTBI primers and Arm-PCR of CDR3 regions. In TCRdb, the multiplex PCR reads were re-called with MiXCR into one record per CDR3 protein. Of approximately 270,000 distinct CDR3 sequences listed, approximately 20% were seen once; the top ten hold 12% to 15%. The sample was also reused in another study, on T cells in Graves' hyperthyroidism and ophthalmopathy.

This TCR came from a woman in her twenties or thirties with Graves disease. The material sequenced was peripheral blood mononuclear cells (PBMCs), taken at new diagnosis, from a patient treated with antithyroid drugs.

CDR3 residues: CASRRGKYDAGELFF. CDR3 coding DNA: TGCGCCAGCAGACGTGGGAAATACGACGCCGGGGAGCTGTTTTTT. This chain connects TRBV5-1 to TRBJ2-2; no clear D gene. V was trimmed by 5 bases and J by 6 bases, leaving 17 bases between them. The CDR3 runs to 15 residues. The germline V gene has CDR1 SGHRS and CDR2 YFSETQ.